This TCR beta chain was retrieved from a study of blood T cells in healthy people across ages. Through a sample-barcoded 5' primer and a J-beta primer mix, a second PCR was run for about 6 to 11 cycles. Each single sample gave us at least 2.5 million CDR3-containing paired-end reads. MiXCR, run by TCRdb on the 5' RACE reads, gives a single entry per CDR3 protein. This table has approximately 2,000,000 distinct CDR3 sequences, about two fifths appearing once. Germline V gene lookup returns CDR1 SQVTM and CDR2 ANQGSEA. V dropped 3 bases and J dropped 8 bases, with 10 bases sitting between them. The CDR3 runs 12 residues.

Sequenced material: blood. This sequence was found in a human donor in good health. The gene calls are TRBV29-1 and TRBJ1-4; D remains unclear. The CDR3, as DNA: TGCAGCGTTGAGGAGGCCGGCGAAAAACTGTTTTTT. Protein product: CSVEEAGEKLFF.